Shown below are 6 T cell receptor beta chains from a single sample sequenced in a study of T cell clonality in common variable immunodeficiency. Libraries were prepared by immunoSEQ multiplex PCR; TCRdb keeps only in-frame clonotypes and omits some of them. The sample is made up of 40,000 to 55,000 clones, none counted only once. The material sequenced was peripheral blood mononuclear cells. The receptor set was obtained from a person aged 18 to 75 in good health.

This clone was detected ten times or more. The read stops 3 residues short of the end of the CDR3; the missing end is completed from the germline J gene. The chain is built from TRBV14 and TRBJ1-4, with 8 bases lining up with TRBD1. This CDR3 contains 15 residues. Germline V gene data show CDR1 as SGHDN and CDR2 as FVKESK. After removal of 5 bases from V and 7 bases from J, the junction contained 9 bases not matched to a gene. Partial CDR3 DNA: TGTGCCAGCAGCGACCAGGGGGCGGGACGTGAAAAA. Protein sequence: CASSDQGAGREK. The full-length CDR3 reads as CASSDQGAGREKLFF.

This clone was observed at least ten times. The read gets to within 3 residues of the CDR3 end, and the germline J gene fills in the rest. The chain links TRBV30 to TRBJ1-1, with D uncertain. In germline, CDR1 is GTSNPN, CDR2 SVGIG (reference sequence). The CDR3 sequence is 11 residues long. The CDR3 DNA, read in part, is TGTGCCTGGAGTCAGGCCCCCGCG. Encoded protein: CAWSQAPA. The whole CDR3 region reads CAWSQAPAAFF.

Many counts were recorded for this clone. The read ends 3 residues shy of where the CDR3 ends; the end is completed using the germline J gene. This chain links TRBV10-2 with TRBJ2-7, with TRBD1 matching 7 bases. Trimming took 2 bases from V and 2 from J; bases not matched to a gene: 15. Germline V gives CDR1 WSHSY, CDR2 SAAADI. The CDR3 spans 18 residues. This CDR3 is CASSELRGYRQGTYEQYF. The part of the CDR3 DNA that was read is TGCGCCAGCAGTGAGCTTAGGGGGTACCGACAGGGTACCTACGAG.

Many counts were recorded for this clone. The CDR3 is cut off 3 residues early in the read; its end comes from the germline J gene. V gene TRBV5-1 combines with J gene TRBJ2-1; 7 bases are shared with TRBD2. Per germline, CDR1 SGHRS and CDR2 YFSETQ. The CDR3 consists of 16 residues. V gave up 4 bases and J gave up 4 bases; unmatched junction bases: 11. CDR3 region: CASSQGTGTTYNEQFF. The CDR3 DNA, read in part, is TGCGCCAGCAGCCAAGGTACCGGGACTACTTACAATGAG.

This clone was counted at least ten times. The read ends 3 residues early relative to the CDR3; the germline J gene fills the gap. This chain joins TRBV7-9 and TRBJ1-4; 7 bases align to TRBD1. The ends lost 4 bases at V and 10 bases at J; junction bases unmatched: 9. This CDR3 is built from 14 residues. Germline values: CDR1 SEHNR, CDR2 FQNEAQ (reference sequence). CDR3: CASSYGTEAVKLFF. Incomplete CDR3 DNA: TGTGCCAGCAGCTACGGGACAGAGGCTGTAAAA.

Ten or more counts support this clone. The read is 3 residues too short to cover the CDR3 end, so that end is filled in from the germline J gene. The V and J genes are TRBV12-3 or TRBV12-4 and TRBJ2-5; 9 bases are a match to TRBD1. The V segment lost 5 bases and the J segment 5 bases; nucleotides outside the gene matches: 6. This CDR3 region has 14 residues. Incomplete CDR3 DNA: TGTGCCAGCAGTGGGACAGGGTATGGGGAGACC. Residues: CASSGTGYGET. The CDR3 in full is CASSGTGYGETQYF.